The table lists the clone carrying this TCR beta chain with many counts. This sample was taken from a study of early T cells in non-severe SARS-CoV-2 infection. Study details: Sequencing of bulk RNA from unsorted whole blood was done, without chain pairing.

The CDR3 loop spans 13 amino acids. CDR1 and CDR2 from the germline V gene are MNHEY and SMNVEV (reference sequence). Trimming took 8 bases from V and 0 from J, leaving 8 bases between them. TCRdb used MiXCR to reprocess the 5' RACE reads, holding one entry per CDR3 protein. This sample has 30,000 to 40,000 distinct CDR3 sequences, with approximately 6.9% found just once. Specimen: whole blood, collected at baseline. The chain carries TRBV27 and TRBJ1-5; D is possibly TRBD1 (5 bases). The sequence was collected from an adult who was a healthcare worker with PCR-confirmed SARS-CoV-2 infection or an uninfected control (not recorded which). The CDR3 region is CASGAISNQPQHF. The DNA for the CDR3 is TGTGCCAGCGGGGCTATTAGCAATCAGCCCCAGCATTTT.